This TCR beta chain was observed in a study of cytomegalovirus exposure and HLA in healthy donors. Study background: About 85 million unique TCRs from HLA-typed donors were held in an early release of data. Points from the study as a whole: It was shown in a later analysis that HLA-associated TCR beta chains were more clonally expanded than other, equally common chains. CMV antigen specificity of three CMV-associated chains was confirmed in vitro.

In its sample, this clone was seen a few times. The antigen is not known. The PCR had 60 Vbeta and 13 Jbeta primers. Sequencing used immunoSEQ multiplex PCR; TCRdb keeps in-frame clones, though not all of them. This sample has 150,000 to 200,000 clones, with 80% found just once. Germline trimming cut 6 bases from V and 2 bases from J; bases unmatched to any gene: 4. The CDR3 has 15 amino acids. The germline V gene has CDR1 MNHEY and CDR2 SVGAGI. The sequencing input was PBMCs. The clonotype originates from a woman aged 50 to 60 in good health and CMV-seropositive. V and J are TRBV6-5 and TRBJ2-6; 7 bases are a match to TRBD1. CDR3 sequence (DNA): TGTGCCAGCAGGTACAGGGGAACTGGGGCCAACGTCCTGACTTTC. It specifies CASRYRGTGANVLTF.